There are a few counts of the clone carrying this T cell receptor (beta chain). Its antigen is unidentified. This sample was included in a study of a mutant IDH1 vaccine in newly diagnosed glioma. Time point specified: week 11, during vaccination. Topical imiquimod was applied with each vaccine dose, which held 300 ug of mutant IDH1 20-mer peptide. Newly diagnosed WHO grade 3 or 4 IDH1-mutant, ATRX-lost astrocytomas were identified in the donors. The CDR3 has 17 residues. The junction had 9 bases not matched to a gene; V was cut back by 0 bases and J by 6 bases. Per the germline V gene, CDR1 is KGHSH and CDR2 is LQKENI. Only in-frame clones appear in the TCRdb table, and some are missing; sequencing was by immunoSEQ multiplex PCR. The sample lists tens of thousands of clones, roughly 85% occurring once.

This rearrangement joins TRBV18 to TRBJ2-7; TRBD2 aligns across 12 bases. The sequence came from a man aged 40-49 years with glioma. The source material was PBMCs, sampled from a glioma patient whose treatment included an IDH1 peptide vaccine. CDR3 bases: TGTGCCAGCTCACCACCTAGGCCTAGCGGGAGGGCACGCGAGCAGTACTTC. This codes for CASSPPRPSGRAREQYF.